Following are 12 T cell receptor beta chains from one sample sequenced in a study of blood T cells in healthy people across ages (dated by TCRdb to about 2015). The library was built by means of 5' RACE. The data were produced on an Illumina HiSeq 2500. A second roughly 6 to 11 cycle PCR used a sample-barcoded 5' primer and a J-beta primer mix. TCRdb trimmed the raw reads at Q25, called clones with MiXCR and kept productive beta chains. Every distinct CDR3 protein forms one entry, paired with its most common genes and DNA. The sample table records 1 million to 1.2 million distinct CDR3 sequences; less than 45% of these occur just once. Around 13% of the sample is in the top ten clones. The sequenced sample was blood. These receptors all come from a man in his late teens or twenties in good health.

This clonotype was recorded at least ten times. The V call is TRBV5-5, the J call TRBJ2-7; 7 bases agree with TRBD1. The CDR3 is 15 amino acids. Trimming took 0 bases from V and 1 from J; bases not matched to a gene: 4. CDR1 and CDR2 (germline): SGHKS, YYEKEE (reference sequence). CDR3 bases: TGTGCCAGCAGCTTGGTTCCGGGACAGTCCTACGAGCAGTACTTC. It encodes CASSLVPGQSYEQYF.

The chain employs TRBV9 and TRBJ2-5, with D uncertain. V shed 3 bases and J shed 2 bases, with 14 bases lying between them. CDR1 and CDR2 (germline): SGDLS, YYNGEE. The CDR3 is made up of 15 amino acids. In nucleotides, the CDR3 is TGTGCCAGCAGCGCCCGCGTAGGGAAACAAGAGACCCAGTACTTC. It yields the protein CASSARVGKQETQYF.

Regarding this clonotype: An end of the junction differs from the germline gene, which may be a read error. This chain uses TRBV7-2 with TRBJ1-1; D is undetermined. CDR3 length equals 15 residues. Germline-derived CDR1 and CDR2 are SGHTA and FQGNSA. For the CDR3, the DNA is TGTGCCAGCAGCGTAGCCCCTACCAGGAACACTGAAGCTTTCTTT. This codes for CASSVAPTRNTEAFF.

The chain links TRBV12-3 or TRBV12-4 to TRBJ2-1, with D possibly TRBD2 on 5 matching bases. The CDR3 runs 14 residues. Trimming pared 7 bases from V and 5 bases from J, leaving 15 bases between. The CDR3 reads CASTLLSADNEQFF. CDR3 DNA sequence: TGTGCCAGCACCCTACTTAGCGCCGACAATGAGCAGTTCTTC.

This clonotype was detected only a few times. The chain employs TRBV6-2 or TRBV6-3 and TRBJ1-1; weak D call: TRBD1 (6 bases). Trimming cost V 4 bases and J 5 bases, with 17 bases left between them. Per the germline V gene, CDR1 is MNHEY and CDR2 is SVGEGT. This CDR3 is 15 amino acids long. The CDR3 loop is CASSSTGGRGTEAFF. CDR3 sequence (DNA): TGTGCCAGCAGTTCAACCGGGGGGCGGGGTACTGAAGCTTTCTTT.

The chain couples TRBV6-5 to TRBJ2-7; 7 bases fit TRBD1. CDR1 is MNHEY and CDR2 is SVGAGI in the germline V gene. The CDR3 loop spans 15 amino acids. V lost 2 bases to trimming and J lost 2 bases; unmatched junction nucleotides: 6. The CDR3 loop reads CASSYVWTGTYEQYF. Here the CDR3 DNA reads TGTGCCAGCAGTTACGTTTGGACAGGCACCTACGAGCAGTACTTC.

The sample holds a few counts of this clonotype. The CDR3 spells CASSQDTTTYEQYF. DNA for the CDR3: TGTGCCAGCAGCCAGGACACTACTACCTACGAGCAGTACTTC. The rearrangement uses TRBV7-9 and TRBJ2-7, with D maybe TRBD1 (5 bases). Looked up from germline, CDR1 is SEHNR and CDR2 is FQNEAQ (reference sequence). Trimming took off 5 bases at V and 2 bases at J, with 13 bases between the two ends. The CDR3 sequence is 14 residues long. The complete variable domain, with remaining parts taken from reference TRBV7-9 and TRBJ2-7, reads DTGVSQNPRHKITKRGQNVTFRCDPISEHNRLYWYRQTLGQGPEFLTYFQNEAQLEKSRLLSDRFSAERPKGSFSTLEIQRTEQGDSAMYLCASSQDTTTYEQYFGPGTRLTVT.

V is TRBV6-1 and J is TRBJ2-7; either TRBD1 or TRBD2 may supply D (5 bases each). The CDR3 totals 15 residues. The V gene lost 3 bases and the J gene lost 7 bases, with 19 bases spanning the gap. In germline, CDR1 is MNHNS, CDR2 SASEGT. CDR3 in amino acids: CASSEPTDYHNEQYF. CDR3 bases: TGTGCCAGCAGTGAGCCGACAGACTACCACAATGAGCAGTACTTC.

The genes are TRBV4-2 and TRBJ1-6; 7 positions match TRBD1. The CDR3 is 20 amino acids. The V and J ends lost 0 bases and 0 bases, in that order; junction bases with no gene match: 11. CDR1 and CDR2 (germline): LGHNA, YNFKEQ. The CDR3 region has the DNA TGTGCCAGCAGCCAAGATCTCAATGGACAGGCGAGCTCCTATAATTCACCCCTCCACTTT. Amino acid sequence: CASSQDLNGQASSYNSPLHF.

This clonotype came up a few times. This chain links TRBV4-2 with TRBJ2-5, with a tentative D call TRBD1 (6 bases). The CDR3 totals 14 residues. V was cut by 3 bases and J by 0 bases, with 8 bases left in between. From germline, CDR1 is LGHNA and CDR2 YNFKEQ. The CDR3 bases are TGTGCCAGCAGCCAGAGGGGGTACCAAGAGACCCAGTACTTC. This encodes CASSQRGYQETQYF.

The gene calls are TRBV29-1 and TRBJ1-5; tentative D call: TRBD1 (5 bases). V shed 0 bases and J shed 11 bases, with 8 bases lying between them. The CDR3 contains 11 residues. The germline V gene has CDR1 SQVTM and CDR2 ANQGSEA. The CDR3 protein is CSVEDAGAQHF. The CDR3 DNA is TGCAGCGTTGAAGATGCGGGGGCCCAGCATTTT.

The J gene is TRBJ1-2, the V gene TRBV28; D gene uncertain. CDR1 is MDHEN, CDR2 SYDVKM, per germline. CDR3 length: 13 amino acids. V was shortened by 4 bases and J by 10 bases, with 16 bases between the two germline ends. CDR3 DNA: TGTGCCAGCAGTTGGGCCAGCTTTTCTGACTACACCTTC. This encodes CASSWASFSDYTF.